The clone carrying this T cell receptor (beta chain) showed up just a few times. Its antigen is as yet unknown. This sample was taken from a study of response to subunit inactivated influenza vaccine. The V gene lost 6 bases and the J gene lost 3 bases, with 11 bases spanning the gap. The germline V gene has CDR1 MNHNY and CDR2 SVGAGI (reference sequence). The CDR3 extends over 13 amino acids. TCRdb redid the calling of the RT-PCR reads with MiXCR, one entry per CDR3 protein. The sample lists more than 500,000 distinct CDR3 sequences, about 11% occurring once. Study-wide points: The authors proposed limited new T cell recruitment per seasonal influenza vaccination.

These data also featured in a second study, about T cells expressing NK-cell markers. As reported in that work: 5'RACE template switching with UMIs produced the TCR beta cDNA. Out of eight donors sequenced, seven tested HCMV-seropositive and the remaining one seronegative. In a handful of donors, dominant CD3+CD56+NKG2C+ clones formed about 1.0-8% of CD8+ cells.

The sample here was PBMCs from blood, taken on the day of vaccination. The receptor comes from a man aged 50 or older who received an inactivated influenza vaccine. The V gene is TRBV6-6, the J gene TRBJ1-1; D remains ambiguous. The CDR3 loop reads CASRDGIHTEAFF. CDR3 nucleotide sequence: TGTGCCAGCAGGGACGGGATTCACACTGAAGCTTTCTTT.